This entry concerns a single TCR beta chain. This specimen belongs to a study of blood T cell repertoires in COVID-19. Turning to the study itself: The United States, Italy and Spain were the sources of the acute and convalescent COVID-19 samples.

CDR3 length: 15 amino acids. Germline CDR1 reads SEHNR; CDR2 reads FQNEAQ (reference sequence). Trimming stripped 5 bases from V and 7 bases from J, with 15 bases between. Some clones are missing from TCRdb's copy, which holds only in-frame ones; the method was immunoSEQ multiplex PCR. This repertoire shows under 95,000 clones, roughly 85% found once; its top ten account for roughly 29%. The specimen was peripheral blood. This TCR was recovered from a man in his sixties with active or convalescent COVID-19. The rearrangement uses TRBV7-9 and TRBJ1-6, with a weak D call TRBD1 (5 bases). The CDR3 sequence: CASSPRGGQNSPLHF. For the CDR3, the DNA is TGTGCCAGCAGCCCTCGCGGGGGTCAGAATTCACCCCTCCACTTT.